This T cell receptor (beta chain) came from a study of long-term antiretroviral therapy in people with HIV. Donors needed at least one pre-ART PBMC sample plus at least two post-ART samples. CDR1 and CDR2 (germline): SGHAT, FQNNGV. The CDR3 runs 16 residues. Trimming removed 5 bases at V and 7 bases at J, with 23 bases between. Version v3.0 of the immunoSEQ assay was performed at survey level. TCRdb's copy holds only in-frame clones and misses some; the assay was immunoSEQ multiplex PCR. The sample gives tens of thousands of clones, 85% to 95% of which show up once; roughly 7% is in the top ten. On this clone: Antigen specificity is unknown.

Study-wide results and limits: Diversity increased after ART yet remained lower than in transplant donor controls. HIV repertoires spanned narrower CDR3 length ranges than controls. Therapy changes, viral resistance and ART adherence were not documented in the available data.

The sample in question was unsorted PBMCs, obtained 4.4 years after starting antiretroviral therapy. The chain uses TRBV11-2 and TRBJ2-5; D tentatively fits TRBD1 or TRBD2 (7 bases each). The source of this sequence is a woman in her forties or fifties with HIV. This chain's CDR3 is CASSPIVGGGRGTQYF. Written as DNA, the CDR3 is TGTGCCAGCAGCCCCATCGTGGGAGGGGGCCGAGGGACCCAGTACTTC. Looking up the rest from reference TRBV11-2 and TRBJ2-5 gives the full variable domain: EAGVAQSPRYKIIEKRQSVAFWCNPISGHATLYWYQQILGQGPKLLIQFQNNGVVDDSQLPKDRFSAERLKGVDSTLKIQPAKLEDSAVYLCASSPIVGGGRGTQYFGPGTRLLVL.